These 30 T cell receptor beta chains were sequenced from one sample in a study of regulatory T cells in long-lasting Graves disease. CDR3-region Arm-PCR and iRepertoire HTBI primers produced the TCR beta libraries. From the multiplex PCR reads, TCRdb called clonotypes with MiXCR, one entry per CDR3 protein. There are about 500,000 distinct CDR3 sequences in the sample; approximately 12% occur only once, and approximately 9.6% lies in the top ten. This sample's time point: newly diagnosed GD, antithyroid drugs for less than 3 months. PBMCs provided the RNA from which the TCR library was made. The data were also submitted as part of a second study, on T cells in Graves' hyperthyroidism and ophthalmopathy.

This specimen was peripheral blood mononuclear cells (PBMCs), taken at new diagnosis, from a patient treated with antithyroid drugs. These receptors all stem from a woman in her thirties with Graves disease.

This clonotype has at least ten counts. The chain uses TRBV12-3 or TRBV12-4 and TRBJ2-6; TRBD1 is a possible D gene (6 bases). The CDR3 sequence is 19 residues long. V lost 7 bases and J 0 bases, leaving 22 bases between the germline ends. The CDR3 region is CASTLRGKVQLSGANVLTF. CDR3 DNA: TGTGCCAGCACACTAAGGGGGAAGGTACAACTCTCTGGGGCCAACGTCCTGACTTTC.

The genes are TRBV20-1 and TRBJ2-4; TRBD2 might be the D (6 bases). Germline loops: CDR1 DFQATT, CDR2 SNEGSKA (reference sequence). Deletions cut 6 bases from V and 3 bases from J, with 21 bases between. CDR3 length: 16 residues. Here the CDR3 DNA reads TGCAGTGCCACCATACCCGAAAACGGGGGCAAAAACATTCAGTACTTC. Translated: CSATIPENGGKNIQYF.

This clonotype has a count of ten or more. The chain recombines TRBV20-1 with TRBJ1-4; D remains ambiguous. Germline lookup yields CDR1 DFQATT and CDR2 SNEGSKA (reference sequence). V was shortened by 2 bases and J by 8 bases, with 9 bases between the two germline ends. The CDR3 is 12 amino acids. The DNA of the CDR3 is TGCAGTGCTAGACCTCTGGGGGAAAAACTGTTTTTT. Amino acids: CSARPLGEKLFF.

V gene TRBV3-1 combines with J gene TRBJ2-1; D may be TRBD2 (6 bases). The CDR3 runs to 17 residues. Germline CDR1 is LGHDT and CDR2 is YNNKEL (reference sequence). Trimming removed 1 base from V and 7 bases from J, with 20 bases in between. The CDR3 loop reads CASSQVATRGSRNEQFF. The CDR3 nucleotides read TGTGCCAGCAGCCAAGTAGCGACTAGAGGGAGTAGAAATGAGCAGTTCTTC.

This clonotype was picked up many times. This chain uses TRBV11-2 with TRBJ2-7, with D uncertain. This CDR3 is 14 amino acids long. Germline V CDR1 and CDR2: SGHAT, FQNNGV. The V end was cut by 3 bases, the J end by 0 bases, with 9 bases between. The DNA for the CDR3 is TGTGCCAGCAGCTTCTCCAGTACCTCCTACGAGCAGTACTTC. Its protein product is CASSFSSTSYEQYF.

The table lists this clonotype with many counts. The chain employs TRBV15 and TRBJ1-2, with D perhaps TRBD1 (6 bases). Per the germline V gene, CDR1 is LNHNV and CDR2 is YYDKDF (reference sequence). The V end lost 2 bases, the J end lost 2 bases, and 9 bases lay between the germline ends. CDR3 length: 14 amino acids. The CDR3 sequence is CATSRQTGNYGYTF. In nucleotides, the CDR3 is TGTGCCACCAGCAGACAAACAGGGAACTATGGCTACACCTTC.

Many counts were recorded for this clonotype. The gene calls are TRBV3-1 and TRBJ1-5; D not resolved. V was pared by 1 base and J by 6 bases, with 13 bases between. Germline loops: CDR1 LGHDT, CDR2 YNNKEL (reference sequence). CDR3 length: 15 amino acids. CDR3 protein: CASSQGPSSGQPQHF. The DNA for the CDR3 is TGTGCCAGCAGCCAAGGCCCCTCCTCAGGTCAGCCCCAGCATTTT.

This clonotype has a handful of counts. In this CDR3 the conserved last residue, phenylalanine or tryptophan, is missing, so a read error is likely. This chain links TRBV5-1 with TRBJ2-1; 12 bases are shared with TRBD1. J lost 8 bases, V lost 2 bases, and 2 bases had no gene match. Germline V gene lookup returns CDR1 SGHRS and CDR2 YFSETQ. The length of the CDR3 is 14 residues. The CDR3 is CASSFGTGGYEQFL. CDR3 sequence (DNA): TGCGCCAGCAGCTTCGGGACAGGGGGCTATGAGCAGTTCCTC.

This clonotype was detected ten times or more. V gene TRBV6-1 combines with J gene TRBJ2-2; TRBD1 aligns across 7 bases. V gave up 5 bases and J gave up 5 bases; unmatched junction bases: 8. The CDR3 extends over 15 amino acids. Germline CDR1 is MNHNS and CDR2 is SASEGT. The chain's CDR3 is CASSHRDRRTGELFF. The CDR3 DNA reads TGTGCCAGCAGTCACCGGGACAGAAGGACCGGGGAGCTGTTTTTT.

This clonotype appeared many times. The chain joins TRBV20-1 to TRBJ1-4, with no clear D. CDR1 and CDR2 (germline): DFQATT, SNEGSKA (reference sequence). V was pared by 1 base and J by 5 bases, with 8 bases between. The CDR3 covers 13 residues. CDR3 sequence: CSARAGGNEKLFF. The DNA for the CDR3 is TGCAGTGCTAGAGCCGGAGGCAATGAAAAACTGTTTTTT.

The rearrangement joins TRBV20-1 to TRBJ2-7, with 7 nucleotides matching TRBD2. The CDR3 extends over 13 amino acids. V lost 5 bases and J lost 3; bases outside the gene matches: 7. Germline-derived CDR1 and CDR2 are DFQATT and SNEGSKA (reference sequence). The CDR3 spells CSAYAGTNYEQYF. The DNA of the CDR3 is TGCAGTGCTTATGCCGGGACTAACTACGAGCAGTACTTC.

This clonotype has more than one count but fewer than ten. Sequence at one end of the junction differs from germline and may be a read error. The chain uses TRBV6-1 and TRBJ2-7; D uncertain. The CDR3 contains 16 residues. The germline gives CDR1 MNHNS, CDR2 SASEGT. The CDR3 spells CASSEDPGFTSYEQYF. The CDR3 DNA follows: TGTGCCAGCAGCGAAGATCCAGGTTTTACCTCCTACGAGCAGTACTTC.

CDR3 coding DNA: TGTGCCAGCAGCTTACGGGGTCGTATCGCTAATTCACCCCTCCACTTT. This gives the protein CASSLRGRIANSPLHF. The V call is TRBV7-8, the J call TRBJ1-6; no firm D call. Germline CDR1 reads SGHVS; CDR2 reads FQNEAQ. CDR3 length equals 16 residues. V was pared by 2 bases and J by 6 bases, with 14 bases between.

This clonotype was counted ten times or more. V usage is TRBV2 and J usage is TRBJ2-2, with 8 bases identical to TRBD2. The CDR3 runs to 15 residues. Germline V lookup: CDR1 SNHLY, CDR2 FYNNEI. J lost 0 bases, V lost 5 bases, and 2 bases had no gene match. Here the CDR3 reads CASSRRGANTGELFF. CDR3 nucleotide sequence: TGTGCCAGCAGTCGGCGGGGGGCGAACACCGGGGAGCTGTTTTTT.

This chain uses TRBV4-2 with TRBJ1-5; the match to TRBD1 covers 7 bases. CDR1 is LGHNA, CDR2 YNFKEQ, per germline. The V and J ends lost 1 base and 5 bases, in that order; junction bases with no gene match: 2. The CDR3 consists of 14 residues. CDR3 amino acids: CASSQGGGDQPQHF. Here the CDR3 DNA reads TGTGCCAGCAGCCAAGGAGGGGGCGATCAGCCCCAGCATTTT.

This clonotype has a count of ten or more. The J gene is TRBJ2-1, the V gene TRBV11-2; 8 bases map to TRBD1. The V segment lost 0 bases and the J segment 7 bases; nucleotides outside the gene matches: 2. The length of the CDR3 is 14 residues. The germline V gene has CDR1 SGHAT and CDR2 FQNNGV. The CDR3 is CASSLEQGANEQFF. Written as DNA, the CDR3 is TGTGCCAGCAGCTTAGAGCAGGGGGCGAATGAGCAGTTCTTC.

This clonotype showed up just a few times. The chain links TRBV12-3 or TRBV12-4 to TRBJ1-2; possibly TRBD1 for D (5 bases). The CDR3 length is 12 residues. The V and J ends lost 6 bases and 6 bases respectively, with 11 bases between them. CDR3 nucleotides: TGTGCCAGCAGAATCCAGGGAAATGGCTACACCTTC. Its protein is CASRIQGNGYTF.

This clonotype was found many times. The gene calls are TRBV12-3 or TRBV12-4 and TRBJ2-5; either TRBD1 or TRBD2 may supply D (5 bases each). The CDR3 spans 13 residues. Trimming took 3 bases from V and 5 from J, leaving 10 bases between them. The CDR3 loop reads CASSFSGTETQYF. For the CDR3, the DNA is TGTGCCAGCAGTTTTTCCGGGACCGAGACCCAGTACTTC.

The table lists this clonotype with many counts. This chain joins TRBV20-1 and TRBJ2-5; D ambiguous. The CDR3 totals 11 residues. V lost 0 bases to trimming and J lost 3 bases, with 2 bases between them. Germline loops: CDR1 DFQATT, CDR2 SNEGSKA (reference sequence). In nucleotides, the CDR3 is TGCAGTGCTAGAGACGAAGAGACCCAGTACTTC. This codes for CSARDEETQYF.

The rearrangement uses TRBV6-2 or TRBV6-3 and TRBJ1-5; D is possibly TRBD1 (6 bases). The CDR3 extends over 15 amino acids. Trimming left V 0 bases short and J 5 bases short, with 11 bases between. The germline gives CDR1 MNHEY, CDR2 SVGEGT. The CDR3 nucleotides read TGTGCCAGCAGTTACTCGAAGGGGGGGGATCAGCCCCAGCATTTT. Encoded protein: CASSYSKGGDQPQHF.

The sample holds many counts of this clonotype. This sequence joins TRBV11-2 and TRBJ2-1; TRBD2 agrees at 8 bases. Trimming at V came to 3 bases and at J to 0 bases, leaving 7 bases not matched to a gene. Germline values: CDR1 SGHAT, CDR2 FQNNGV. The CDR3 runs to 17 residues. CDR3 DNA sequence: TGTGCCAGCAGCTTCTCAAAGGGACTAGTCTCCTACAATGAGCAGTTCTTC. Translation gives CASSFSKGLVSYNEQFF.

J is TRBJ2-7 and V is TRBV7-8; the match to TRBD2 covers 7 bases. V lost 7 bases, J lost 4 bases, and 7 bases stayed unmatched. Germline V gene lookup returns CDR1 SGHVS and CDR2 FQNEAQ. This CDR3 spans 13 amino acids. This CDR3 reads CASKSLAAYEQYF. The CDR3 DNA is TGTGCCAGCAAAAGTCTAGCGGCATACGAGCAGTACTTC.

In regard to this clonotype: This sequence may be a read error, since a much larger clone differs from it by one base. The rearrangement links TRBV6-1 to TRBJ1-1, with 7 bases aligning to TRBD1. Germline V gene data show CDR1 as MNHNS and CDR2 as SASEGT. The CDR3 sequence is 14 residues long. Trimming took 5 bases from V and 4 from J; bases not matched to a gene: 7. The CDR3 reads CASSPTGKGTEAFF. The CDR3 region has the DNA TGTGCCAGCAGTCCGACAGGGAAAGGCACTGAAGCTTTCTTT.

A note on this clonotype: Sequence at one end of the junction differs from germline and may be a read error. The chain uses TRBV7-9 and TRBJ1-2; maybe TRBD1 (5 bases). Germline V gene lookup returns CDR1 SEHNR and CDR2 FQNEAQ (reference sequence). This CDR3 is 15 amino acids long. The CDR3 protein is CVSSLYDSLDYGYTF. The CDR3 coding sequence is TGTGTCAGCAGCTTATATGACAGCCTTGACTATGGCTACACCTTC.

This chain links TRBV19 with TRBJ1-3; unclear D gene. CDR1 and CDR2 from the germline V gene are LNHDA and SQIVND (reference sequence). The CDR3 has 16 residues. V was trimmed by 4 bases and J by 0 bases, leaving 13 bases between them. The CDR3: CASSTLPADSGNTIYF. CDR3 nucleotide sequence: TGTGCCAGTAGTACTTTGCCAGCGGACTCTGGAAACACCATATATTTT.

This clonotype was observed at least ten times. The chain carries TRBV6-1 and TRBJ2-1; perhaps TRBD1 as D (6 bases). The V gene's germline CDR1 is MNHNS and CDR2 SASEGT. CDR3 size: 16 residues. V was trimmed by 6 bases and J by 0 bases, leaving 15 bases between them. In DNA form, the CDR3 reads TGTGCCAGCAGACTTACAGGGATAGTCTCCTACAATGAGCAGTTCTTC. It encodes CASRLTGIVSYNEQFF.

J is TRBJ2-1 and V is TRBV27; no clear D. CDR1 MNHEY and CDR2 SMNVEV come from the germline V gene (reference sequence). This CDR3 has 14 residues. The V gene lost 3 bases and the J gene lost 5 bases, with 11 bases spanning the gap. The CDR3 sequence is CASSFAVYDNEQFF. CDR3 coding DNA: TGTGCCAGCAGTTTTGCTGTCTACGACAATGAGCAGTTCTTC.

The chain carries TRBV2 and TRBJ2-1; D ambiguous. Germline V gives CDR1 SNHLY, CDR2 FYNNEI. V dropped 7 bases and J dropped 2 bases, with 9 bases sitting between them. The CDR3 contains 13 residues. CDR3 coding DNA: TGTGCCAGCAAAGGGCAGCCCTACAATGAGCAGTTCTTC. It codes for CASKGQPYNEQFF. Full variable domain (outside the CDR3, taken from reference TRBV2 and TRBJ2-1): EPEVTQTPSHQVTQMGQEVILRCVPISNHLYFYWYRQILGQKVEFLVSFYNNEISEKSEIFDDQFSVERPDGSNFTLKIRSTKLEDSAMYFCASKGQPYNEQFFGPGTRLTVL.

This clonotype showed up just a few times. V gene TRBV5-1 combines with J gene TRBJ1-1, with 9 positions matching TRBD1. There are 15 residues in the CDR3. V shed 4 bases and J 2 bases; nucleotides not matched to a gene: 6. Germline V lookup: CDR1 SGHRS, CDR2 YFSETQ. The CDR3 here is CASSGRQGGNTEAFF. CDR3 DNA sequence: TGCGCCAGCAGCGGACGACAGGGGGGAAACACTGAAGCTTTCTTT. Looking up the rest from reference TRBV5-1 and TRBJ1-1 gives the full variable domain: KAGVTQTPRYLIKTRGQQVTLSCSPISGHRSVSWYQQTPGQGLQFLFEYFSETQRNKGNFPGRFSGRQFSNSRSEMNVSTLELGDSALYLCASSGRQGGNTEAFFGQGTRLTVV.

In its sample, this clonotype was seen many times. The chain uses TRBV11-2 and TRBJ1-2; 7 positions match TRBD1. Looked up from germline, CDR1 is SGHAT and CDR2 is FQNNGV. The trim removed 3 bases at V and 8 bases at J, leaving 9 bases unmatched. This CDR3 is built from 14 residues. The CDR3 reads CASSLTGNFGGYTF. The CDR3 DNA sequence: TGTGCCAGCAGCTTGACAGGGAACTTCGGGGGCTACACCTTC.